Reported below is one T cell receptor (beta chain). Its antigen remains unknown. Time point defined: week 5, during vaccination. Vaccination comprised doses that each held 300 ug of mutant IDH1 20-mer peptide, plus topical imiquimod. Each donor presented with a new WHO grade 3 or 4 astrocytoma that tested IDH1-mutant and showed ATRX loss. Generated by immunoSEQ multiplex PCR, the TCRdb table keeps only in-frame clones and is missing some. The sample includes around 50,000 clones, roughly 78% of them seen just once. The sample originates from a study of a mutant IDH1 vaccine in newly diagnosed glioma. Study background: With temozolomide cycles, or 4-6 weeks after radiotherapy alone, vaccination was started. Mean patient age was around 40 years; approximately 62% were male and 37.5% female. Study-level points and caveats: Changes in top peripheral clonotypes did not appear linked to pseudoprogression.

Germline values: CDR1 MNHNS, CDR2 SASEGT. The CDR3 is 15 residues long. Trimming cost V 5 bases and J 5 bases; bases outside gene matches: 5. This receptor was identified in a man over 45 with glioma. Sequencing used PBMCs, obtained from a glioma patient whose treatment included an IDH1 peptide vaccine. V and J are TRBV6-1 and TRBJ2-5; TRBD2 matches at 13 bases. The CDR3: CASSTSGGAWETQYF. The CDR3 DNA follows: TGTGCCAGCAGTACTAGCGGGGGGGCCTGGGAGACCCAGTACTTC.